This T cell receptor (beta chain) was profiled in a study of early T cells in non-severe SARS-CoV-2 infection. The CDR3 is 13 residues long. The germline V gene has CDR1 LGHDT and CDR2 YNNKEL (reference sequence). The V end was cut by 0 bases, the J end by 6 bases, with 8 bases between. This clonotype has more than one count but fewer than ten. Each CDR3 protein is one row after TCRdb ran MiXCR on the 5' RACE reads. Altogether over 50,000 distinct CDR3 sequences are present, more than 13% being singletons, with the ten largest covering approximately 9.1%. This receptor was obtained from an adult who was a healthcare worker with PCR-confirmed SARS-CoV-2 infection or an uninfected control (not recorded which). The sequencing here drew on whole blood, taken at baseline. The J gene is TRBJ1-1, the V gene TRBV3-1, with D unresolved. CDR3 loop: CASSQEVGAEAFF. CDR3 coding DNA: TGTGCCAGCAGCCAAGAGGTCGGCGCTGAAGCTTTCTTT. Drawing the rest from reference TRBV3-1 and TRBJ1-1, the complete variable domain is DTAVSQTPKYLVTQMGNDKSIKCEQNLGHDTMYWYKQDSKKFLKIMFSYNNKELIINETVPNRFSPKSPDKAHLNLHINSLELGDSAVYFCASSQEVGAEAFFGQGTRLTVV.